This entry features one T cell receptor beta chain sequence. What it binds is unknown. Profiled with immunoSEQ multiplex PCR; TCRdb holds only in-frame clones, not every one. The sample consists of about 7,000 clones, roughly 90% of them appearing once. This sample is drawn from a study of lymphopenia after photon versus proton radiotherapy. General study findings and limits: Post-nadir TCR diversity decline inversely tracked overall survival among those who died. Oligoclonal CD8+ Temra expansion after nadir drove photon patients' diversity drop. Relative stability marked proton patients; photon patients lost diversity and naive cells.

Trimming removed 3 bases from V and 5 bases from J; junction bases left unmatched: 4. Per germline, CDR1 SGHRS and CDR2 YFSETQ. The CDR3 totals 13 residues. The receptor comes from a man aged 60 to 75 with cholangiocarcinoma. The sequencing here drew on peripheral blood, taken from a patient treated with photon-based radiotherapy. The V and J genes are TRBV5-1 and TRBJ2-7; 8 nucleotides line up with TRBD1. CDR3 sequence reads: CASSSGQDDEQYF. In nucleotides, the CDR3 is TGCGCCAGCAGCTCGGGACAGGACGACGAGCAGTACTTC.